The 18 T cell receptor beta chains below come from one sample, sequenced in a study of response to subunit inactivated influenza vaccine. TCRdb re-analysed the RT-PCR reads in MiXCR, keeping a single row per CDR3 protein. The profile shows roughly 700,000 distinct CDR3 sequences, around 14% of them singletons. Sequenced here: PBMCs from blood, sampled 14 days before vaccination. Source of these receptors: a man aged 45-65 years who received an inactivated influenza vaccine.

This chain connects TRBV7-6 to TRBJ2-1; TRBD2 is a possible D gene (5 bases). The CDR3 covers 15 residues. CDR1 and CDR2 from the germline V gene are SGHVS and FNYEAQ. The V end lost 4 bases, the J end lost 8 bases, and 18 bases lay between the germline ends. The CDR3 loop reads CASSSLAGRRHEQFF. The CDR3 coding sequence is TGTGCCAGCAGCTCTCTTGCGGGTAGGCGTCATGAGCAGTTCTTC.

This clonotype appeared many times. This sequence joins TRBV3-1 and TRBJ2-2, with D possibly matching TRBD2 (6 bases). The CDR3 contains 16 residues. V was pared by 1 base and J by 4 bases, with 13 bases between. CDR1 and CDR2 (germline): LGHDT, YNNKEL (reference sequence). The CDR3 here is CASSQVPGVGTGELFF. CDR3 nucleotide sequence: TGTGCCAGCAGCCAAGTGCCGGGAGTGGGCACCGGGGAGCTGTTTTTT.

This clonotype was observed a handful of times. This CDR3 reads CASSLRGAGEKLFF. CDR3 DNA: TGTGCCAGCAGTTTACGGGGGGCTGGTGAAAAACTGTTTTTT. This chain joins TRBV12-3 or TRBV12-4 and TRBJ1-4; a weak D match, TRBD1 (6 bases). V dropped 2 bases and J dropped 7 bases, with 11 bases sitting between them. The CDR3 spans 14 residues.

Only a few counts were recorded for this clonotype. The chain uses TRBV2 and TRBJ1-2; perhaps TRBD1 as D (5 bases). V was cut by 11 bases and J by 2 bases, with 15 bases left in between. The V gene's germline CDR1 is SNHLY and CDR2 FYNNEI. The CDR3 consists of 13 residues. This CDR3 is CAGATTANYGYTF. In DNA form, the CDR3 reads TGTGCCGGGGCTACGACAGCAAACTATGGCTACACCTTC.

This clonotype was seen a few times. J is TRBJ2-7 and V is TRBV6-1; D gene uncertain. The CDR3 extends over 14 amino acids. With 7 bases removed from V and 3 bases from J, the gap between germline ends came to 16 bases. Germline V CDR1 and CDR2: MNHNS, SASEGT. As DNA, the CDR3 is TGTGCCAGCACCTTAATACCCAGGTTCTACGAGCAGTACTTC. Amino acid sequence: CASTLIPRFYEQYF.

The rearrangement joins TRBV4-3 to TRBJ2-2; 7 bases are a match to TRBD2. V gave up 4 bases and J gave up 2 bases; unmatched junction bases: 10. Germline CDR1 LGHNA, CDR2 YSLEER. This CDR3 has 17 residues. CDR3 in amino acids: CASSRRVGGFNTGELFF. The CDR3 DNA follows: TGCGCCAGCAGCCGTAGAGTCGGGGGGTTTAACACCGGGGAGCTGTTTTTT.

This chain connects TRBV20-1 to TRBJ2-7; TRBD1 aligns across 8 bases. V dropped 3 bases and J dropped 2; count of bases not matched to a gene: 3. Germline CDR1 and CDR2: DFQATT and SNEGSKA (reference sequence). This CDR3 is built from 13 residues. The DNA of the CDR3 is TGCAGTGCTAGGGACAGGGTGCCCTACGAGCAGTACTTC. Its translation is CSARDRVPYEQYF.

This clonotype occurred many times. The chain links TRBV20-1 to TRBJ1-5, with 8 bases identical to TRBD1. The V segment lost 2 bases and the J segment 2 bases; nucleotides outside the gene matches: 5. Germline-derived CDR1 and CDR2 are DFQATT and SNEGSKA (reference sequence). The CDR3 is 15 residues long. CDR3 nucleotides: TGCAGTGCTAGATCCAGGGGGCCGGGCAATCAGCCCCAGCATTTT. Encoded protein: CSARSRGPGNQPQHF.

This clonotype turned up a few times. The chain recombines TRBV4-2 with TRBJ2-7; 10 nucleotides agree with TRBD2. J was trimmed by 3 bases and V by 6 bases; bases with no gene match: 8. Germline CDR1 reads LGHNA; CDR2 reads YNFKEQ. The CDR3 consists of 15 residues. The chain's CDR3 is CASRHELAGDYEQYF. CDR3 coding DNA: TGTGCCAGCAGACACGAGCTAGCGGGGGACTACGAGCAGTACTTC.

The chain carries TRBV7-2 and TRBJ2-5; D perhaps matches TRBD1 (5 bases). The CDR3 consists of 16 residues. The V end lost 5 bases, the J end lost 1 base, and 17 bases lay between the germline ends. Looked up from germline, CDR1 is SGHTA and CDR2 is FQGNSA. CDR3 nucleotides: TGTGCCAGCAGCCGTACCGACAGTCCCGGCCAAGAGACCCAGTACTTC. This codes for CASSRTDSPGQETQYF.

The sample holds a few counts of this clonotype. The V call is TRBV11-2, the J call TRBJ2-2; D ambiguous. The CDR3 spans 17 residues. The germline CDR1 and CDR2 sequences are SGHAT and FQNNGV. With 3 bases removed from V and 0 bases from J, the gap between germline ends came to 14 bases. This CDR3 reads CASSFSSVLANTGELFF. CDR3 sequence (DNA): TGTGCCAGCAGCTTTTCCTCGGTCCTCGCGAACACCGGGGAGCTGTTTTTT.

The chain uses TRBV6-5 and TRBJ2-2; 8 bases align to TRBD1. The CDR3 extends over 15 amino acids. From germline, CDR1 is MNHEY and CDR2 SVGAGI. Trimming removed 2 bases from V and 5 bases from J; junction bases left unmatched: 4. The CDR3 region has the DNA TGTGCCAGCAGTTACGACAGGGGATGGACCGGGGAGCTGTTTTTT. This sequence encodes CASSYDRGWTGELFF.

This clonotype came up a few times. The rearrangement joins TRBV30 to TRBJ2-1; D not resolved. The germline V gene has CDR1 GTSNPN and CDR2 SVGIG (reference sequence). CDR3 length: 13 amino acids. Trimming pared 0 bases from V and 8 bases from J, leaving 11 bases between. In DNA, the CDR3 is TGTGCCTGGAGTGTACAGCCCTTCCATGAGCAGTTCTTC. Its translation: CAWSVQPFHEQFF. Together with reference TRBV30 and TRBJ2-1, the CDR3 gives the full variable domain: SQTIHQWPATLVQPVGSPLSLECTVEGTSNPNLYWYRQAAGRGLQLLFYSVGIGQISSEVPQNLSASRPQDRQFILSSKKLLLSDSGFYLCAWSVQPFHEQFFGPGTRLTVL.

The table lists this clonotype with a few counts. This sequence joins TRBV6-2 or TRBV6-3 and TRBJ2-2, with a possible D match to TRBD2 (6 bases). CDR1 is MNHEY, CDR2 SVGEGT, per germline. V shed 11 bases and J shed 6 bases, with 16 bases lying between them. This CDR3 comprises 13 residues. The CDR3 DNA sequence: TGTGCCCTAAGGGAGGACGGTTCCGGGGAGCTGTTTTTT. Translation gives CALREDGSGELFF.

This clonotype has at least ten counts. The chain joins TRBV27 to TRBJ1-1; D remains ambiguous. Per the germline V gene, CDR1 is MNHEY and CDR2 is SMNVEV (reference sequence). The CDR3 consists of 13 residues. Deletions cut 2 bases from V and 4 bases from J, with 8 bases between. The CDR3 reads CASSLGVGTEAFF. DNA of the CDR3: TGTGCCAGCAGTTTAGGGGTTGGCACTGAAGCTTTCTTT.

This clonotype has more than one count but fewer than ten. The chain combines TRBV6-4 with TRBJ2-2, with D possibly matching TRBD1 (5 bases). The CDR3 spans 15 residues. Germline V gene lookup returns CDR1 MRHNA and CDR2 SNTAGT. Trimming removed 0 bases at V and 1 base at J, with 6 bases between. The CDR3 loop is CASSDSGQNTGELFF. CDR3 nucleotide sequence: TGTGCCAGCAGTGACTCGGGGCAGAACACCGGGGAGCTGTTTTTT.

This clonotype was recorded at least ten times. The chain links TRBV5-1 to TRBJ2-2, with a weak D call TRBD1 (6 bases). Germline values: CDR1 SGHRS, CDR2 YFSETQ. V lost 6 bases, J lost 2 bases, and 17 bases lay in between. This CDR3 contains 16 residues. This chain's CDR3 is CASTRDNPLNTGELFF. The CDR3 DNA reads TGCGCCAGCACTAGGGACAACCCTTTAAACACCGGGGAGCTGTTTTTT.

A few counts support this clonotype. V usage is TRBV24-1 and J usage is TRBJ2-3; 10 bases align to TRBD2. After removal of 2 bases from V and 7 bases from J, the junction contained 5 bases not matched to a gene. This CDR3 region has 15 residues. CDR1 and CDR2 (germline): KGHDR, SFDVKD. The CDR3 nucleotides are TGTGCCACCAGTGATTCTAGCGGGGGCGTTAATACGCAGTATTTT. This codes for CATSDSSGGVNTQYF.